This TCR beta chain appears in the sequencing data of a study of regulatory T cells in long-lasting Graves disease. Whole-study results and caveats: Segments TRBV28, TRBJ1-2 and TRBJ2-5 showed preferential usage in persistent disease. Those with persistent disease had in common more public clonotypes (about 2,500) than new patients (approximately 890).

Sample time point: newly diagnosed GD, antithyroid drugs for less than 3 months. Following extraction of RNA from PBMCs, that RNA was used to make the TCR library. Concerning this clonotype itself: The antigen remains unidentified.

Germline CDR1 is ENHRY and CDR2 is SYGVKD. V was pared by 3 bases and J by 0 bases, with 15 bases between. This CDR3 has 17 amino acids. To make TCR beta libraries, researchers used iRepertoire HTBI primers and Arm-PCR of CDR3 regions. TCRdb called the multiplex PCR reads again in MiXCR, with one record for every CDR3 protein. The sample shows about 440,000 distinct CDR3 sequences, 15% of them seen only once. The same data also contributed to another study, on T cells in Graves' hyperthyroidism and ophthalmopathy. As that report states: Expanded thyroid clonotypes (above 0.001) were mostly also found in blood.

The sample in question was peripheral blood mononuclear cells (PBMCs), obtained at new diagnosis, from a patient treated with antithyroid drugs. J is TRBJ1-3 and V is TRBV10-3; the D gene is possibly TRBD1 (5 bases). This sequence was found in a woman in her thirties with Graves disease. The CDR3 bases are TGTGCCATCAGTGATAGTCCCGGACACAGCTCTGGAAACACCATATATTTT. Translated: CAISDSPGHSSGNTIYF.